This passage covers 6 T cell receptor beta chains from one sample sequenced in a study of CD8+ T cells in alopecia areata. Sample treatment: oral pan-JAK inhibitor, 5-10 mg twice daily. RNA was isolated and reverse transcribed to cDNA, the sequencing template. Assay: immunoSEQ multiplex PCR; the TCRdb copy retains only in-frame clones and omits some. The data hold 110,000 to 150,000 clones, with about 51% observed a single time. Material: CD8+ T cells sorted from blood, obtained at week 4, from a patient treated with tofacitinib. Source of these receptors: a human donor with alopecia areata.

In nucleotides, the CDR3 is TGTGCCAGCAGCCGACAGGGGGCGGACACCGGGGAGCTGTTTTTT. This sequence encodes CASSRQGADTGELFF. J is TRBJ2-2 and V is TRBV6-5, with TRBD1 identical over 10 bases. Unmatched junction bases numbered 4, after V lost 6 bases and J lost 3 bases. Germline assignment: CDR1 MNHEY and CDR2 SVGAGI. The CDR3 is 15 amino acids.

The chain combines TRBV9 with TRBJ1-4; D not resolved. V lost 0 bases to trimming and J lost 5 bases, with 8 bases between them. CDR1 is SGDLS, CDR2 YYNGEE, per germline. The CDR3 has 14 residues. The CDR3 sequence is CASSVAAGNEKLFF. CDR3 bases: TGTGCCAGCAGCGTAGCGGCTGGGAATGAAAAACTGTTTTTT. The full variable domain, rest sourced from reference TRBV9 and TRBJ1-4, is DSGVTQTPKHLITATGQRVTLRCSPRSGDLSVYWYQQSLDQGLQFLIQYYNGEERAKGNILERFSAQQFPDLHSELNLSSLELGDSALYFCASSVAAGNEKLFFGSGTQLSVL.

The V and J genes are TRBV27 and TRBJ2-1; TRBD1 matches 9 bases. The V and J ends lost 5 bases and 9 bases, in that order; junction bases with no gene match: 11. Per the germline V gene, CDR1 is MNHEY and CDR2 is SMNVEV (reference sequence). There are 15 residues in the CDR3. In DNA, the CDR3 is TGTGCCAGCAGTCCTGCGACCGGGACAGGGAGTGAGCAGTTCTTC. This codes for CASSPATGTGSEQFF.

This clone was seen a few times. The rearrangement joins TRBV6-5 to TRBJ2-6; no clear D gene. This CDR3 is 14 amino acids long. V was trimmed by 5 bases and J by 2 bases, leaving 7 bases between them. Per the germline V gene, CDR1 is MNHEY and CDR2 is SVGAGI. CDR3: CASSAFPGANVLTF. In nucleotides, the CDR3 is TGTGCCAGCAGTGCCTTCCCTGGGGCCAACGTCCTGACTTTC.

The V gene is TRBV19, the J gene TRBJ2-7, with D possibly called TRBD1 or TRBD2 (5 bases each). Germline CDR1 LNHDA, CDR2 SQIVND (reference sequence). The CDR3 contains 15 residues. Trimming left V 6 bases short and J 0 bases short, with 15 bases between. The CDR3 DNA is TGTGCCAGTAGCCCCGGGGCAGCGGACTCCTACGAGCAGTACTTC. Its protein product is CASSPGAADSYEQYF. The entire variable domain, with the rest obtained from reference TRBV19 and TRBJ2-7, is as follows: DGGITQSPKYLFRKEGQNVTLSCEQNLNHDAMYWYRQDPGQGLRLIYYSQIVNDFQKGDIAEGYSVSREKKESFPLTVTSAQKNPTAFYLCASSPGAADSYEQYFGPGTRLTVT.

This chain uses TRBV29-1 with TRBJ1-2; D perhaps matches TRBD1 (6 bases). Trimming stripped 7 bases from V and 11 bases from J, with 23 bases between. CDR1 and CDR2 from the germline V gene are SQVTM and ANQGSEA. The CDR3 has 13 residues. CDR3 sequence: CSASGGSSAGYTF. The CDR3 bases are TGCAGCGCTAGCGGGGGCAGCTCCGCAGGTTACACCTTC. The complete variable domain, with remaining parts taken from reference TRBV29-1 and TRBJ1-2, reads SAVISQKPSRDICQRGTSLTIQCQVDSQVTMMFWYRQQPGQSLTLIATANQGSEATYESGFVIDKFPISRPNLTFSTLTVSNMSPEDSSIYLCSASGGSSAGYTFGSGTRLTVV.